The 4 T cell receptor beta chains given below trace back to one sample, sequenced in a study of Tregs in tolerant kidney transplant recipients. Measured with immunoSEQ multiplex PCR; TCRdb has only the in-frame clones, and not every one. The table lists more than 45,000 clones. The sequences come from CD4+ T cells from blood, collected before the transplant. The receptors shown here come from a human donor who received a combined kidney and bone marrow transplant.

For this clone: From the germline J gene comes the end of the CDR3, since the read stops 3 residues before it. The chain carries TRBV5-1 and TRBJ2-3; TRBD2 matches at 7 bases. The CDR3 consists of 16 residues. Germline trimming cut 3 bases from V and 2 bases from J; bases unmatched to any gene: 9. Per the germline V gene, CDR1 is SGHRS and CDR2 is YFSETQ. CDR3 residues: CASSSGVGGDTDTQYF. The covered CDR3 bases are TGCGCCAGCAGCTCGGGAGTGGGAGGGGACACAGATACG.

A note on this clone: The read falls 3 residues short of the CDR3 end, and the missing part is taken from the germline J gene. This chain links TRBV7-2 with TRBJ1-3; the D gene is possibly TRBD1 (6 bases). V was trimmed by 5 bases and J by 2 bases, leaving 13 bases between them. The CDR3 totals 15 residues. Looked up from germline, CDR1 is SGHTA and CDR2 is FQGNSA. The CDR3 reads CASSTGGAAGNTIYF. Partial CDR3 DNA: TGTGCCAGCAGCACTGGGGGGGCGGCTGGAAACACC.

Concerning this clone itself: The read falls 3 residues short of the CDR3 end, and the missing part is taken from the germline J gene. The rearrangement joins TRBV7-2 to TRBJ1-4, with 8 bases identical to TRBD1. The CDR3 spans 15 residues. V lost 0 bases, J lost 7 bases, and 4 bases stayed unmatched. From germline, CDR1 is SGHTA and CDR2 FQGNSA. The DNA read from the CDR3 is TGTGCCAGCAGCTTAGCCCCACAGGGGGTTGAAAAA. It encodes CASSLAPQGVEK. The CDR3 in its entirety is CASSLAPQGVEKLFF.

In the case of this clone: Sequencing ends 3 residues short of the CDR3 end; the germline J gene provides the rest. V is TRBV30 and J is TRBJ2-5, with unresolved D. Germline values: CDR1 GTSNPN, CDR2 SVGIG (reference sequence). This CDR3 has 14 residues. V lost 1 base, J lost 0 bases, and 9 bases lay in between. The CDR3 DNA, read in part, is TGTGCCTGGAGTGAGGGCAGCTACCAAGAGACC. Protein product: CAWSEGSYQET. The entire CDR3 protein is CAWSEGSYQETQYF. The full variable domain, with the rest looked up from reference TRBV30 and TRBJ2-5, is SQTIHQWPATLVQPVGSPLSLECTVEGTSNPNLYWYRQAAGRGLQLLFYSVGIGQISSEVPQNLSASRPQDRQFILSSKKLLLSDSGFYLCAWSEGSYQETQYFGPGTRLLVL.